The 2 T cell receptor beta chains reported below all come from one sample, sequenced in a study of T cells in narcolepsy. TCRdb keeps only in-frame clones here, not all; method: immunoSEQ multiplex PCR. The profile shows tens of thousands of clones, around 80% of them singletons. Sequencing was done on a sample of memory (CD45RA-) CD4+ T cells from blood. These receptors were taken from a human donor in good health.

The rearrangement links TRBV19 to TRBJ2-6, with TRBD1 matching 10 bases. The CDR3 has 17 residues. Germline-derived CDR1 and CDR2 are LNHDA and SQIVND (reference sequence). Trimming at V came to 3 bases and at J to 4 bases, leaving 6 bases not matched to a gene. CDR3 sequence: CASSMGTGVAGANVLTF. The CDR3 coding sequence is TGTGCCAGTAGTATGGGGACAGGGGTGGCCGGGGCCAACGTCCTGACTTTC. Looking up the rest from reference TRBV19 and TRBJ2-6 gives the full variable domain: DGGITQSPKYLFRKEGQNVTLSCEQNLNHDAMYWYRQDPGQGLRLIYYSQIVNDFQKGDIAEGYSVSREKKESFPLTVTSAQKNPTAFYLCASSMGTGVAGANVLTFGAGSRLTVL.

The chain links TRBV4-2 to TRBJ2-2; possibly TRBD1 for D (5 bases). V was trimmed by 4 bases and J by 6 bases, leaving 21 bases between them. Germline V gives CDR1 LGHNA, CDR2 YNFKEQ. The CDR3 is 17 residues long. CDR3 nucleotide sequence: TGTGCCAGCAGCCTAGTTAAGGGCAGGGTAGGTCCCGGGGAGCTGTTTTTT. Its translation is CASSLVKGRVGPGELFF.